This record concerns one TCR beta chain sequence. Its antigen is undetermined. This CDR3 has 14 residues. The V and J ends lost 5 bases and 0 bases respectively, with 9 bases between them. CDR1 and CDR2 from the germline V gene are SGHDT and YYEEEE. Donors were healthy Caucasian individuals from Russia aged roughly 6 to 90. This sample stems from a study of blood T cells in healthy people across ages. Notes on the study in general: It was the long-lived donors that had more naive CD4+ cells and higher diversity than aged donors. TCR beta diversity correlated strongly with naive T cell percentage.

A second PCR, run for 7 to 11 cycles, used a sample-barcoded 5' primer plus a J-beta primer mix. Unique molecular identifiers of 12 random nucleotides labeled each cDNA. TCRdb used MiXCR to reprocess the 5' RACE reads, holding one entry per CDR3 protein. The sample comprises about 1,400,000 distinct CDR3 sequences, around 39% of which are singletons, and roughly 7.9% rests with the top ten. The TCR originated in a woman between 18 and 29 years old in good health. The chain uses TRBV5-6 and TRBJ2-1; D possibly uses TRBD1 or TRBD2 (5 bases each). Sequenced sample: blood. The CDR3: CASRWGTSYNEQFF. The CDR3 DNA follows: TGTGCCAGCAGGTGGGGGACCTCCTACAATGAGCAGTTCTTC.